What follows describes a single TCR beta chain. The data derive from a study of blood T cell repertoires in COVID-19. Overall study: The United States, Italy and Spain supplied acute and convalescent COVID-19 samples. In each case, the material was cDNA or gDNA derived from T cells, B-cell-depleted T cells, or PBMCs.

Original analysis: Estimation of nucleated cell counts relied on the amplification of reference gene primers. Here immunoSEQ multiplex PCR was the method, and the copy in TCRdb shows in-frame clones only, minus some. The D gene and trimming were derived from the DNA, and the V and J assignments and clone size from that table. Of hundreds of thousands of clones in the sample, about four fifths are singletons; the top ten hold over 8%. CDR1 and CDR2 (germline): MNHEY, SVGAGI. This CDR3 is built from 15 residues. Trimming took 4 bases from V and 4 from J, leaving 16 bases between them. The source material was peripheral blood. The chain couples TRBV6-5 to TRBJ1-2; maybe TRBD1 (5 bases). The TCR was taken from a woman of 80 years or more with acute or convalescent COVID-19. The chain's CDR3 is CASSSPRVRVYGYTF. DNA of the CDR3: TGTGCCAGCAGTTCCCCCAGGGTACGGGTCTATGGCTACACCTTC.